This T cell receptor (beta chain) was documented in a study of cytomegalovirus exposure and HLA in healthy donors. The wider study: Around 80 million unique TCR sequences came from HLA-typed donors in an early release.

General observations from the study: Because they were indistinguishable, some V segments, including TRBV6-2 and TRBV6-3, were excluded. The majority of TCR sequences were rare, yet some public TCRs appeared in many donors.

Amplification used 60 Vbeta primers and 13 Jbeta primers. This table comes from immunoSEQ multiplex PCR, and its TCRdb copy is limited to in-frame clones, with some not included. There are around 140,000 clones in the sample; around 57% occur only once, and approximately 1.7% lies in the top ten. Trimming stripped 0 bases from V and 1 base from J, with 10 bases between. Germline V lookup: CDR1 SGHRS, CDR2 YFSETQ. The CDR3 consists of 15 residues. This cohort consisted of healthy bone marrow donors. A note on this clone: Its specificity is not known.

V gene TRBV5-1 combines with J gene TRBJ1-1; maybe TRBD1 (5 bases). Sequenced sample: PBMCs. The receptor was isolated from a male donor in good health and CMV-seronegative. This CDR3 reads CASSLDGRANTEAFF. CDR3 nucleotides: TGCGCCAGCAGCTTGGACGGCAGGGCGAACACTGAAGCTTTCTTT.